A single sample gave rise to the 29 T cell receptor beta chains below, sequenced in a study of blood T cell repertoires in COVID-19 (dated by TCRdb to 2020 to 2021). Libraries came from the immunoSEQ multiplex PCR assay. The table comes from immuneACCESS by way of TCRdb, which keeps in-frame sequences with V and J called. Part of the clones is missing from these tables; in studies checked, under half for an unresolved V gene and the rest for unknown reasons. A total of roughly 48,000 clones appear in this sample, roughly 86% of them only once. The biggest ten clones account for roughly an eighth of the sample. Sample: peripheral blood. These receptors all stem from a human donor in a cohort sampled during active COVID-19.

V is TRBV5-6 and J is TRBJ2-5; 9 bases match TRBD2. Unmatched junction bases numbered 7, after V lost 5 bases and J lost 5 bases. Germline values: CDR1 SGHDT, CDR2 YYEEEE. The CDR3 has 14 residues. This chain's CDR3 is CASSLSGGWETQYF. The CDR3 coding sequence is TGTGCCAGCAGTCTTAGCGGGGGTTGGGAGACCCAGTACTTC. The full variable domain, its missing parts supplied by reference TRBV5-6 and TRBJ2-5, is DAGVTQSPTHLIKTRGQQVTLRCSPKSGHDTVSWYQQALGQGPQFIFQYYEEEERQRGNFPDRFSGHQFPNYSSELNVNALLLGDSALYLCASSLSGGWETQYFGPGTRLLVL.

This clone was recorded once. In DNA, the CDR3 is TGTGCCAGCAGCTTCGGCGGGGGGGCCTCCGGGGAGCTGTTTTTT. This codes for CASSFGGGASGELFF. This rearrangement joins TRBV7-2 to TRBJ2-2; TRBD2 aligns across 9 bases. V lost 3 bases, J lost 6 bases, and 5 bases stayed unmatched. Germline V lookup: CDR1 SGHTA, CDR2 FQGNSA. The CDR3 sequence is 15 residues long.

The chain has TRBV5-1 and TRBJ1-4; a weak D match, TRBD1 (6 bases). Germline-derived CDR1 and CDR2 are SGHRS and YFSETQ. The CDR3 is made up of 16 amino acids. Trimming stripped 0 bases from V and 8 bases from J, with 17 bases between. The CDR3 coding sequence is TGCGCCAGCAGCTTGGCCGGCGGGGGGCAGAACGAAAAACTGTTTTTT. Its translation: CASSLAGGGQNEKLFF.

The gene calls are TRBV7-9 and TRBJ2-6; D gene ambiguous. In germline, CDR1 is SEHNR, CDR2 FQNEAQ (reference sequence). CDR3 length: 15 amino acids. Trimming left V 5 bases short and J 0 bases short, with 8 bases between. The DNA for the CDR3 is TGTGCCAGCAGCCGTCCTTCCTCTGGGGCCAACGTCCTGACTTTC. Translation: CASSRPSSGANVLTF.

This clone came up a few times. The CDR3 spells CASSIGVNEQYF. Written as DNA, the CDR3 is TGTGCCAGTAGTATCGGGGTAAACGAGCAGTACTTC. The chain links TRBV19 to TRBJ2-7; a possible D gene is TRBD2 (5 bases). The CDR3 runs 12 residues. Trimming stripped 3 bases from V and 5 bases from J, with 8 bases between. Germline CDR1 LNHDA, CDR2 SQIVND (reference sequence). The entire variable domain, with the rest obtained from reference TRBV19 and TRBJ2-7, is as follows: DGGITQSPKYLFRKEGQNVTLSCEQNLNHDAMYWYRQDPGQGLRLIYYSQIVNDFQKGDIAEGYSVSREKKESFPLTVTSAQKNPTAFYLCASSIGVNEQYFGPGTRLTVT.

The chain recombines TRBV5-5 with TRBJ2-7; D is unclear. The V and J ends lost 0 bases and 2 bases respectively, with 15 bases between them. CDR3 length: 16 residues. Germline V lookup: CDR1 SGHKS, CDR2 YYEKEE (reference sequence). The CDR3 protein is CASSLAPDGQTYEQYF. The CDR3 DNA sequence: TGTGCCAGCAGCTTGGCCCCGGATGGGCAGACCTACGAGCAGTACTTC.

This chain links TRBV18 with TRBJ2-5; tentative D call: TRBD1 (6 bases). This CDR3 region has 15 residues. With 1 base removed from V and 0 bases from J, the gap between germline ends came to 9 bases. In germline, CDR1 is KGHSH, CDR2 LQKENI. CDR3 nucleotide sequence: TGTGCCAGCTCACCACAATCAGGGGACCAAGAGACCCAGTACTTC. Translated, it gives CASSPQSGDQETQYF.

The rearrangement joins TRBV29-1 to TRBJ1-5; 9 bases map to TRBD1. CDR1 SQVTM and CDR2 ANQGSEA come from the germline V gene. Trimming cost V 4 bases and J 5 bases; bases outside gene matches: 18. This CDR3 region has 18 residues. In nucleotides, the CDR3 is TGCAGCGTTGTTCTCCCCCCAACAGGGGGCTATATCCATCAGCCCCAGCATTTT. Translating it yields CSVVLPPTGGYIHQPQHF.

Comments on this clone: The junction shows a germline mismatch at one end, possibly a read error. The chain links TRBV25-1 to TRBJ1-1, with 12 nucleotides matching TRBD1. The V gene's germline CDR1 is MGHDK and CDR2 SYGVNS. The CDR3 extends over 13 amino acids. Here the CDR3 DNA reads TGTGCCAGCAGTGGTCGGGACAGGGGGCCTGGTCTCTTT. It is translated as CASSGRDRGPGLF.

This clone has just one count. V usage is TRBV28 and J usage is TRBJ1-2, with TRBD1 matching 8 bases. V trimming: 6 bases; J trimming: 4 bases; junction bases outside the gene matches: 10. The CDR3 spans 15 residues. CDR1 and CDR2 from the germline V gene are MDHEN and SYDVKM. CDR3 sequence (DNA): TGTGCCAGCAGATCACCGGGACAGGCGCCCTATGGCTACACCTTC. Amino acid sequence: CASRSPGQAPYGYTF.

This chain joins TRBV11-2 and TRBJ2-7, with 7 bases matching TRBD1. The length of the CDR3 is 15 residues. The J segment lost 0 bases and the V segment lost 4 bases, leaving 6 bases of the junction unmatched. Germline CDR1 and CDR2: SGHAT and FQNNGV. The CDR3 sequence: CASSWRTGDSYEQYF. The CDR3 nucleotides read TGTGCCAGCAGCTGGAGGACAGGCGACTCCTACGAGCAGTACTTC.

The chain carries TRBV7-9 and TRBJ2-7; the match to TRBD2 covers 12 bases. Per the germline V gene, CDR1 is SEHNR and CDR2 is FQNEAQ (reference sequence). The CDR3 runs to 14 residues. Losses at the gene ends were 4 bases for V and 6 bases for J; bases not matched to a gene: 4. The CDR3 nucleotides read TGTGCCAGCAGCTGGACTAGCGGGGACACCGAGCAGTACTTC. It codes for CASSWTSGDTEQYF.

The V and J genes are TRBV3-1 (or the pseudogene TRBV3-2) and TRBJ2-7; tentative D call: TRBD2 (5 bases). The V gene's germline CDR1 is LGHDT and CDR2 YNNKEL (reference sequence). This CDR3 spans 12 amino acids. Trimming pared 4 bases from V and 5 bases from J, leaving 9 bases between. CDR3 loop: CASSLTGNEQYF. The DNA of the CDR3 is TGTGCCAGCAGCCTAACGGGGAACGAGCAGTACTTC.

This clone was seen just once. The chain carries TRBV30 and TRBJ1-6; TRBD1 is a possible D gene (5 bases). This CDR3 spans 15 amino acids. CDR1 is GTSNPN and CDR2 is SVGIG in the germline V gene (reference sequence). The germline V and J ends were trimmed by 3 bases and 3 bases, with 12 bases remaining between them. Here the CDR3 reads CAWRGGGVYNSPLHF. DNA for the CDR3: TGTGCCTGGAGGGGCGGGGGAGTCTATAATTCACCCCTCCACTTT.

The V gene is TRBV10-3, the J gene TRBJ2-6; possibly TRBD2 for D (5 bases). Germline values: CDR1 ENHRY, CDR2 SYGVKD. V lost 7 bases, J lost 1 base, and 17 bases lay in between. There are 17 residues in the CDR3. Written as DNA, the CDR3 is TGTGCCATCAAGGGCGGGCTTGTTAGGTCTGGGGCCAACGTCCTGACTTTC. As protein: CAIKGGLVRSGANVLTF.

CDR3 in DNA: TGTGCCTGGAGCGCCACAGGGAAGGGCAATCAGCCCCAGCATTTT. It is translated as CAWSATGKGNQPQHF. This chain connects TRBV30 to TRBJ1-5, with D perhaps TRBD1 (6 bases). The length of the CDR3 is 15 residues. V shed 3 bases and J shed 2 bases, with 14 bases lying between them. Germline V lookup: CDR1 GTSNPN, CDR2 SVGIG (reference sequence).

The rearrangement links TRBV28 to TRBJ2-1, with TRBD2 identical over 8 bases. V was pared by 5 bases and J by 1 base, with 7 bases of the junction left unmatched. CDR3 size: 16 residues. Germline CDR1 MDHEN, CDR2 SYDVKM. This chain's CDR3 is CASSNPGGKSYNEQFF. CDR3 nucleotides: TGTGCCAGCAGTAACCCGGGGGGGAAATCCTACAATGAGCAGTTCTTC. The full variable domain, with the rest looked up from reference TRBV28 and TRBJ2-1, is DVKVTQSSRYLVKRTGEKVFLECVQDMDHENMFWYRQDPGLGLRLIYFSYDVKMKEKGDIPEGYSVSREKKERFSLILESASTNQTSMYLCASSNPGGKSYNEQFFGPGTRLTVL.

The J gene is TRBJ2-7, the V gene TRBV5-8, with a weak D call TRBD1 (6 bases). This CDR3 comprises 14 residues. The V gene lost 2 bases and the J gene lost 5 bases, with 14 bases spanning the gap. CDR1 SGHTS and CDR2 YDEGEE come from the germline V gene. In DNA, the CDR3 is TGTGCCAGCAGCTTAGGGGGACGCTTAGACGAGCAGTACTTC. This sequence encodes CASSLGGRLDEQYF. Full variable domain (missing parts from reference TRBV5-8 and TRBJ2-7): EAGVTQSPTHLIKTRGQQATLRCSPISGHTSVYWYQQALGLGLQFLLWYDEGEERNRGNFPPRFSGRQFPNYSSELNVNALELEDSALYLCASSLGGRLDEQYFGPGTRLTVT.

The chain combines TRBV9 with TRBJ2-5, with TRBD2 matching over 11 bases. J lost 3 bases, V lost 5 bases, and 3 bases had no gene match. The CDR3 length is 14 residues. Germline-derived CDR1 and CDR2 are SGDLS and YYNGEE. CDR3 sequence: CASSPSGGKETQYF. In DNA, the CDR3 is TGTGCCAGCAGTCCTAGCGGGGGGAAAGAGACCCAGTACTTC.

The CDR3: CATSVGLAGGPGDTQYF. As DNA, the CDR3 is TGTGCCACCAGTGTCGGACTAGCGGGGGGGCCAGGGGATACGCAGTATTTT. The rearrangement joins TRBV24-1 to TRBJ2-3; 15 bases agree with TRBD2. The junction had 8 bases not matched to a gene; V was cut back by 5 bases and J by 6 bases. CDR1 KGHDR and CDR2 SFDVKD come from the germline V gene. This CDR3 comprises 17 residues.

The chain is built from TRBV4-3 and TRBJ1-1, with a weak D call TRBD1 (5 bases). Trimming shortened V by 3 bases and J by 4 bases, and 12 bases separated the two germline ends. The CDR3 is made up of 14 amino acids. Germline V gives CDR1 LGHNA, CDR2 YSLEER. CDR3 bases: TGCGCCAGCAGCCAGGGGGGGTTGGGCACTGAAGCTTTCTTT. Its translation is CASSQGGLGTEAFF.

The chain employs TRBV6-5 and TRBJ2-7; D unclear. V gave up 6 bases and J gave up 6 bases, with 15 bases separating them. This CDR3 region has 13 residues. Germline CDR1 MNHEY, CDR2 SVGAGI. CDR3 DNA sequence: TGTGCCAGCAGCCCGGAACCAAGAGGCGAGCAGTACTTC. It translates to CASSPEPRGEQYF.

V gene TRBV27 combines with J gene TRBJ2-2; no firm D call. This CDR3 region has 12 residues. The germline V and J ends were trimmed by 5 bases and 2 bases, with 3 bases remaining between them. Germline V CDR1 and CDR2: MNHEY, SMNVEV (reference sequence). CDR3 sequence reads: CASSLNTGELFF. The DNA for the CDR3 is TGTGCCAGCAGTCTAAACACCGGGGAGCTGTTTTTT.

This clone was counted between two and nine times. The rearrangement links TRBV4-2 to TRBJ2-4; D is possibly TRBD1 (6 bases). V was clipped by 0 bases and J by 0 bases, with 18 bases between them. This CDR3 has 19 residues. CDR1 is LGHNA and CDR2 is YNFKEQ in the germline V gene. The CDR3 DNA sequence: TGTGCCAGCAGCCAAGACTGGTCAGGGGCTCCCATAGCCAAAAACATTCAGTACTTC. Its protein product is CASSQDWSGAPIAKNIQYF.

The V gene is TRBV5-6, the J gene TRBJ1-2; D not resolved. The CDR3 length is 13 residues. V was cut by 4 bases and J by 5 bases, with 12 bases left in between. Per germline, CDR1 SGHDT and CDR2 YYEEEE. CDR3 DNA: TGTGCCAGCAGCCCCGGAGGCAATTATGGCTACACCTTC. This sequence encodes CASSPGGNYGYTF.

The rearrangement links TRBV30 to TRBJ2-5, with TRBD1 as a possible D gene (6 bases). Trimming took off 0 bases at V and 2 bases at J, with 16 bases between the two ends. The CDR3 has 16 amino acids. Per germline, CDR1 GTSNPN and CDR2 SVGIG (reference sequence). The CDR3 region is CAWSVAVTGHQETQYF. The DNA of the CDR3 is TGTGCCTGGAGTGTAGCAGTCACAGGGCATCAAGAGACCCAGTACTTC.

The chain is built from TRBV6-5 and TRBJ1-2; TRBD1 aligns across 8 bases. CDR3 length: 15 amino acids. Trimming at V came to 0 bases and at J to 5 bases, leaving 5 bases not matched to a gene. CDR1 and CDR2 from the germline V gene are MNHEY and SVGAGI. CDR3 coding DNA: TGTGCCAGCAGTTACTCGGGACAGGCAGGGTATGGCTACACCTTC. Protein: CASSYSGQAGYGYTF.

The V call is TRBV5-1, the J call TRBJ2-7; the match to TRBD1 covers 9 bases. The CDR3 covers 15 residues. With 4 bases clipped from V and 5 bases from J, the junction kept 10 bases outside the gene matches. From germline, CDR1 is SGHRS and CDR2 YFSETQ. CDR3 sequence (DNA): TGCGCCAGCAGCGGAACTACAGGGGGCCGGAACGAGCAGTACTTC. It encodes CASSGTTGGRNEQYF.

The chain employs TRBV18 and TRBJ2-2; 9 nucleotides line up with TRBD1. The CDR3 is made up of 18 amino acids. In germline, CDR1 is KGHSH, CDR2 LQKENI. The junction had 11 bases not matched to a gene; V was cut back by 3 bases and J by 3 bases. The CDR3 here is CASSPRPRTGADTGELFF. In nucleotides, the CDR3 is TGTGCCAGCTCACCGCGACCCAGGACAGGGGCGGACACCGGGGAGCTGTTTTTT.